Listed here are 14 T cell receptor beta chains from one sample, sequenced in a study of cytomegalovirus exposure and HLA in healthy donors. The study ran its PCR with 60 Vbeta and 13 Jbeta primers. The assay was immunoSEQ multiplex PCR, and TCRdb's table has in-frame clones only and misses some. The table includes under 200,000 clones, around four fifths detected once. Specimen: PBMCs. Source of these receptors: a woman aged 30 to 39 in good health and CMV-seronegative.

The count of this clone is one. V is TRBV19 and J is TRBJ1-5; possibly TRBD1 for D (5 bases). Per the germline V gene, CDR1 is LNHDA and CDR2 is SQIVND (reference sequence). V lost 7 bases and J lost 0, with 16 bases in between. CDR3 length equals 16 residues. The CDR3 here is CASTGQTGYSNQPQHF. The DNA for the CDR3 is TGTGCCAGTACCGGGCAAACAGGTTATAGCAATCAGCCCCAGCATTTT.

The chain joins TRBV6-5 to TRBJ1-4, with 7 nucleotides matching TRBD1. The V and J ends lost 5 bases and 3 bases, in that order; junction bases with no gene match: 6. Per germline, CDR1 MNHEY and CDR2 SVGAGI. The CDR3 extends over 15 amino acids. CDR3 DNA: TGTGCCAGCAGTACAGGGGATTCGGCTAATGAAAAACTGTTTTTT. Translation: CASSTGDSANEKLFF.

This clone was seen more than once but under ten times. DNA for the CDR3: TGTGCCAGCAGTCCCGGGATTAGCACAGATACGCAGTATTTT. The encoded protein is CASSPGISTDTQYF. The chain carries TRBV14 and TRBJ2-3, with a tentative D call TRBD2 (5 bases). The germline V gene has CDR1 SGHDN and CDR2 FVKESK. The CDR3 spans 14 residues. The germline V and J ends were trimmed by 6 bases and 0 bases, with 10 bases remaining between them.

V is TRBV4-1 and J is TRBJ2-4, with 9 bases matching TRBD2. J lost 0 bases, V lost 2 bases, and 2 bases had no gene match. Germline CDR1 is MGHRA and CDR2 is YSYEKL. The CDR3 covers 16 residues. The CDR3 protein is CASSQLAGTAKNIQYF. CDR3 in DNA: TGCGCCAGCAGCCAACTAGCGGGGACAGCCAAAAACATTCAGTACTTC.

This chain links TRBV18 with TRBJ1-6; tentative D call: TRBD1 (6 bases). Germline loops: CDR1 KGHSH, CDR2 LQKENI. This CDR3 is built from 17 residues. V gave up 4 bases and J gave up 5 bases, with 18 bases separating them. For the CDR3, the DNA is TGTGCCAGCTCACTAATTACAGGGAGTACGGATAATTCACCCCTCCACTTT. Amino acid sequence: CASSLITGSTDNSPLHF.

The CDR3: CASSLAGQVNEQFF. As DNA, the CDR3 is TGTGCCAGCAGCTTAGCGGGACAAGTCAATGAGCAGTTCTTC. The chain combines TRBV11-2 with TRBJ2-1, with D possibly being TRBD1 (6 bases). V dropped 1 base and J dropped 6 bases, with 10 bases sitting between them. Germline CDR1 reads SGHAT; CDR2 reads FQNNGV. This CDR3 is 14 amino acids long.

The sample holds many counts of this clone. The genes are TRBV11-2 and TRBJ2-2; no firm D call. The germline V and J ends were trimmed by 1 base and 7 bases, with 10 bases remaining between them. Per germline, CDR1 SGHAT and CDR2 FQNNGV. CDR3 length equals 14 residues. This chain's CDR3 is CASSLGRWSGELFF. In DNA, the CDR3 is TGTGCCAGCAGCTTAGGTCGATGGAGCGGGGAGCTGTTTTTT. The complete variable domain, with remaining parts taken from reference TRBV11-2 and TRBJ2-2, reads EAGVAQSPRYKIIEKRQSVAFWCNPISGHATLYWYQQILGQGPKLLIQFQNNGVVDDSQLPKDRFSAERLKGVDSTLKIQPAKLEDSAVYLCASSLGRWSGELFFGEGSRLTVL.

This clone appeared a few times. The chain employs TRBV2 and TRBJ2-3; TRBD2 matches 16 bases. CDR1 and CDR2 from the germline V gene are SNHLY and FYNNEI. The CDR3 consists of 20 residues. The V gene end was trimmed by 6 bases and the J gene end by 6 bases; junction bases not matched to a gene: 18. The CDR3 region is CASSYTGGGTSGGAGDTQYF. The CDR3 DNA reads TGTGCCAGCAGCTACACTGGAGGGGGGACTAGCGGGGGGGCCGGGGATACGCAGTATTTT.

The chain employs TRBV5-1 and TRBJ2-7; D possibly corresponds to TRBD2 (5 bases). The CDR3 loop spans 13 amino acids. V lost 0 bases, J lost 7 bases, and 11 bases lay in between. The germline CDR1 and CDR2 sequences are SGHRS and YFSETQ. For the CDR3, the DNA is TGCGCCAGCAGCTTGGCCACCGGGATGGAGCAGTACTTC. It yields the protein CASSLATGMEQYF.

The gene calls are TRBV7-2 and TRBJ2-1; D possibly corresponds to TRBD1 (5 bases). In germline, CDR1 is SGHTA, CDR2 FQGNSA. The CDR3 has 15 amino acids. The germline V and J ends were trimmed by 2 bases and 0 bases, with 8 bases remaining between them. The CDR3, as DNA: TGTGCCAGCAGCTTACAGGGAAGCTCCTACAATGAGCAGTTCTTC. Translating gives CASSLQGSSYNEQFF.

This clone occurred a few times. CDR3 bases: TGTGCCAGCAGCGTCGTAGATAGGGGGAGCGATGAGCAGTTCTTC. Translating it yields CASSVVDRGSDEQFF. The chain carries TRBV9 and TRBJ2-1; a weak D match, TRBD1 (6 bases). V was trimmed by 2 bases and J by 8 bases, leaving 17 bases between them. Germline lookup yields CDR1 SGDLS and CDR2 YYNGEE. The CDR3 spans 15 residues.

The V and J genes are TRBV5-1 and TRBJ1-5; TRBD1 matches 9 bases. Germline trimming cut 0 bases from V and 7 bases from J; bases unmatched to any gene: 5. The CDR3 consists of 15 residues. CDR1 is SGHRS, CDR2 YFSETQ, per germline. This CDR3 is CASSLGGTGNQPQHF. CDR3 DNA sequence: TGCGCCAGCAGCTTGGGAGGGACAGGGAACCAGCCCCAGCATTTT.

The genes are TRBV28 and TRBJ2-7; a weak D match, TRBD1 (6 bases). V was pared by 5 bases and J by 6 bases, with 17 bases between. CDR1 MDHEN and CDR2 SYDVKM come from the germline V gene. This CDR3 is 14 amino acids long. Here the CDR3 DNA reads TGTGCCAGCAGTCCTCCCACAGGGTACGGCGAGCAGTACTTC. It yields the protein CASSPPTGYGEQYF.

The chain recombines TRBV29-1 with TRBJ1-2; the D is unclear. CDR1 and CDR2 (germline): SQVTM, ANQGSEA. V lost 3 bases and J lost 8, with 4 bases in between. The CDR3 sequence is 9 residues long. In nucleotides, the CDR3 is TGCAGCGTTGACCAGGGCTACACCTTC. It codes for CSVDQGYTF.